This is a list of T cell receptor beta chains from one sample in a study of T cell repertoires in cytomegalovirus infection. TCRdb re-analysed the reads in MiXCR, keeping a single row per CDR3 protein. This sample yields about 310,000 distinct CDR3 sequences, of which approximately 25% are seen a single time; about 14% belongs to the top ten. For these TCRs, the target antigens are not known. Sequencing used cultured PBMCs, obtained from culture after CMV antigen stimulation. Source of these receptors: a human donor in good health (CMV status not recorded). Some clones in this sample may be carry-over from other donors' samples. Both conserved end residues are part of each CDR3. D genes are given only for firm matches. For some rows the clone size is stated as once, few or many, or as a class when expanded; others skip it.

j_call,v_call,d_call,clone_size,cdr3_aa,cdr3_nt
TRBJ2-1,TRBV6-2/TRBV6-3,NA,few,CASSYTGTRAEQFF,TGTGCCAGCAGTTACACCGGGACGAGAGCTGAGCAGTTCTTC
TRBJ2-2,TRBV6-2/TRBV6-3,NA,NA,CASSYTNIRRGTGELFF,TGTGCCAGCAGTTACACCAACATCCGGAGGGGCACCGGGGAGCTGTTTTTT
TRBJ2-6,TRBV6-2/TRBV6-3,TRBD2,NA,CASSWGLGDSGANVLTF,TGTGCCAGCAGTTGGGGACTAGGGGACTCTGGGGCCAACGTCCTGACTTTC
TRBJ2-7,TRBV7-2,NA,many,CASSLQGPPTSYEQYF,TGTGCCAGCAGCTTACAGGGGCCACCTACCTCCTACGAGCAGTACTTC
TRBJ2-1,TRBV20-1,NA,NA,CSGQQGGTMNEQFF,TGCAGTGGACAACAGGGAGGAACGATGAATGAGCAGTTCTTC
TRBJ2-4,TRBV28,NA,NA,CASSLENIQYF,TGTGCCAGCAGTTTGGAAAACATTCAGTACTTC
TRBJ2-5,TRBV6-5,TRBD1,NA,CASSRRTGMGPKGETQYF,TGTGCCAGCAGCCGACGGACAGGGATGGGGCCGAAGGGGGAGACCCAGTACTTC
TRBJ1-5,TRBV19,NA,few,CASSTLGGRNQPQHF,TGTGCCAGTAGCACCCTGGGGGGGCGCAATCAGCCCCAGCATTTT
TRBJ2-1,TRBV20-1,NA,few,CSAPGTPKENEQFF,TGCAGTGCACCCGGGACCCCGAAAGAGAATGAGCAGTTCTTC
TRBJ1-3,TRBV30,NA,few,CAWSGPDHRYSGNTIYF,TGTGCCTGGAGCGGACCGGATCACAGATACTCTGGAAACACCATATATTTT